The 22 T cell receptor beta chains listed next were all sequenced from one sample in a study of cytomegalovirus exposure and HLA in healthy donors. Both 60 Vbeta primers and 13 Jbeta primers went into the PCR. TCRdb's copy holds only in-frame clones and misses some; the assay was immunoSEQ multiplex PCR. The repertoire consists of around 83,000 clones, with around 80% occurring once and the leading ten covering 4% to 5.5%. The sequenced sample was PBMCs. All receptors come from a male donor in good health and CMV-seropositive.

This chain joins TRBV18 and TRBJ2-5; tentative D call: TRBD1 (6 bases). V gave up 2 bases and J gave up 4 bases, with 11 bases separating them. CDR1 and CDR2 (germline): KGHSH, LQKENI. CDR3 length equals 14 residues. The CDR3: CASSPKQGRETQYF. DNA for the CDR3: TGTGCCAGCTCACCAAAGCAGGGGAGAGAGACCCAGTACTTC.

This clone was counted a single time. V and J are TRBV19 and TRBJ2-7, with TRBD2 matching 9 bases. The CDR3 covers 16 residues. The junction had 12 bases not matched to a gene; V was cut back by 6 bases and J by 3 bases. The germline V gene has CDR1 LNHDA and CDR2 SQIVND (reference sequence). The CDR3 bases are TGTGCCAGTAGCAGTCAATTGGGACTAGCAGGCTACGAGCAGTACTTC. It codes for CASSSQLGLAGYEQYF.

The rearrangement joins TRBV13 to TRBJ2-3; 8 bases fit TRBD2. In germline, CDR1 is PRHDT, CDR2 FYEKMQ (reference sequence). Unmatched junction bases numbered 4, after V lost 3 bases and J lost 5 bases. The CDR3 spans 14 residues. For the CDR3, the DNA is TGTGCCAGCAGCTTCGGACTAGCCGGAGATACGCAGTATTTT. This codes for CASSFGLAGDTQYF.

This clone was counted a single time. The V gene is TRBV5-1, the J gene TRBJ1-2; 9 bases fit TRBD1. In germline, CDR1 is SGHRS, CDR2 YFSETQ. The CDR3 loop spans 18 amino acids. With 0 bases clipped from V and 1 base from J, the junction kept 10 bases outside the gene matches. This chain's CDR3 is CASSLESGTGQGNYGYTF. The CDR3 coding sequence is TGCGCCAGCAGCTTGGAAAGTGGTACGGGACAGGGTAACTATGGCTACACCTTC.

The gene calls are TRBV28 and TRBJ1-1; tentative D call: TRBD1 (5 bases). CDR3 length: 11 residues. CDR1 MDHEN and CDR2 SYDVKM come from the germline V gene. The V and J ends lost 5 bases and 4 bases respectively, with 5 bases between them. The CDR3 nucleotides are TGTGCCAGCAGTGGGGCCACTGAAGCTTTCTTT. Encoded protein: CASSGATEAFF.

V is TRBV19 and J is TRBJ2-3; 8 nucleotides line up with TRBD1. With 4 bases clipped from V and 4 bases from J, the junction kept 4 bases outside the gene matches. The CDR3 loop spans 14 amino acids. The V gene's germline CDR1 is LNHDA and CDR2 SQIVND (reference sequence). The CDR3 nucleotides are TGTGCCAGTAGTAAAATACAGGGGGCAGATACGCAGTATTTT. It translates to CASSKIQGADTQYF.

Here the CDR3 reads CASSLPSTGYEQYF. The CDR3 nucleotides read TGTGCCAGCAGCCTCCCCAGCACCGGGTACGAGCAGTACTTC. This chain joins TRBV7-2 and TRBJ2-7; no firm D call. V lost 5 bases to trimming and J lost 4 bases, with 15 bases between them. Germline CDR1 is SGHTA and CDR2 is FQGNSA. The CDR3 consists of 14 residues.

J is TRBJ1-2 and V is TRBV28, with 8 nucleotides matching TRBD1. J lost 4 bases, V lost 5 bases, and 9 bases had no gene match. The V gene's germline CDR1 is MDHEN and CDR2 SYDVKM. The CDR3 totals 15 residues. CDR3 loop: CASSGEEGQAYGYTF. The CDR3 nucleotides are TGTGCCAGCAGTGGAGAAGAGGGACAGGCCTATGGCTACACCTTC.

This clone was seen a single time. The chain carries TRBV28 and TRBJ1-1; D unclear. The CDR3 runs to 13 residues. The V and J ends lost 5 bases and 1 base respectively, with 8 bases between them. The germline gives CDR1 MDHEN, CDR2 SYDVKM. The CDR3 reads CASSVIANTEAFF. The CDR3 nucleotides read TGTGCCAGCAGTGTAATAGCGAACACTGAAGCTTTCTTT.

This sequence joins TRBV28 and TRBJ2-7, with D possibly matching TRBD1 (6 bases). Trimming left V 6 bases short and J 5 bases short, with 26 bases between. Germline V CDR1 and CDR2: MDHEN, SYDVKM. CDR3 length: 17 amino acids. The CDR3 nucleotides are TGTGCCAGCAGCGCTCTGAAGGGGGACCTACGGGGCCACGAGCAGTACTTC. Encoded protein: CASSALKGDLRGHEQYF.

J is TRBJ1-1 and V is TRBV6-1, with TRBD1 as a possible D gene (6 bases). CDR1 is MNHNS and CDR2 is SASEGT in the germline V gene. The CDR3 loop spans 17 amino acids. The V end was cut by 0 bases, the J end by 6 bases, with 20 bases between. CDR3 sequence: CASSEARGSTRRSEAFF. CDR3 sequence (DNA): TGTGCCAGCAGTGAAGCGAGGGGGTCTACCCGCAGGTCTGAAGCTTTCTTT.

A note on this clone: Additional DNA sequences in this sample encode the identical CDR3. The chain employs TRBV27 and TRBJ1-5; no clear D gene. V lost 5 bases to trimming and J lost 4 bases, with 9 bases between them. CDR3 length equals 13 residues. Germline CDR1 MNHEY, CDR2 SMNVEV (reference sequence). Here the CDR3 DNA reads TGTGCCAGCAGTCTCACGGGGAATCAGCCCCAGCATTTT. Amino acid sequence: CASSLTGNQPQHF.

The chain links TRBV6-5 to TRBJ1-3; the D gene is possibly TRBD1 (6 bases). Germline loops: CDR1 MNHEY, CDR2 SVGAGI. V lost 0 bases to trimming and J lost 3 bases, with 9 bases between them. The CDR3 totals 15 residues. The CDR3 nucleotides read TGTGCCAGCAGTTACTCGGGAGGGGGTGGAAACACCATATATTTT. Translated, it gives CASSYSGGGGNTIYF.

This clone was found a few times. The CDR3 here is CASSSGTVDTQYF. CDR3 nucleotides: TGTGCCAGCAGCTCTGGTACGGTGGATACGCAGTATTTT. The chain couples TRBV7-9 to TRBJ2-3; D gene uncertain. Trimming took off 4 bases at V and 6 bases at J, with 11 bases between the two ends. Germline loops: CDR1 SEHNR, CDR2 FQNEAQ (reference sequence). CDR3 length equals 13 residues.

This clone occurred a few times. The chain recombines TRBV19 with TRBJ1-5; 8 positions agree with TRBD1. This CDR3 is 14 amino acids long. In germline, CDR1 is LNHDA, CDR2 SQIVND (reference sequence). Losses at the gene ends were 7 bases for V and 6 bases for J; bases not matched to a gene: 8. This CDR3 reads CASTTRTGRQPQHF. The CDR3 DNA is TGTGCCAGTACCACCAGGACAGGGCGTCAGCCCCAGCATTTT.

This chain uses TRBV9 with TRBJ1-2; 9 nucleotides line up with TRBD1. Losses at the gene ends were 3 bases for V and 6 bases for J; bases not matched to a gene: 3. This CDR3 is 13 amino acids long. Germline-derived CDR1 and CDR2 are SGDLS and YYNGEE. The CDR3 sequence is CASSATGGHGYTF. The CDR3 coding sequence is TGTGCCAGCAGCGCAACAGGGGGCCATGGCTACACCTTC.

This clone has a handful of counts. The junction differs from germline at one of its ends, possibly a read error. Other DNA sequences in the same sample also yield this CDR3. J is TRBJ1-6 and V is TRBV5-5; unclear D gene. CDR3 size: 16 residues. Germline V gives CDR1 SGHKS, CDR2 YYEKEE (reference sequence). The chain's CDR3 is CASSSNRVDYNSPLHF. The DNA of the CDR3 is TGTGCCAGCAGCTCTAACAGAGTCGACTATAATTCCCCCCTCCACTTT.

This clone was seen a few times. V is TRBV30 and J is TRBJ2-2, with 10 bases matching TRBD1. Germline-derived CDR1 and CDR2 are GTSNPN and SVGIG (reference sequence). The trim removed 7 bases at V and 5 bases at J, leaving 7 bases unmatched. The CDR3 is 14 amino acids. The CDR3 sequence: CASWTGGRTGELFF. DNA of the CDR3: TGTGCCTCTTGGACAGGGGGAAGGACCGGGGAGCTGTTTTTT.

The chain's CDR3 is CASSLGGPEQYF. The CDR3 coding sequence is TGTGCCAGCAGTTTGGGGGGGCCCGAGCAGTACTTC. The gene calls are TRBV27 and TRBJ2-7, with D perhaps matching TRBD2 (7 bases). Trimming removed 3 bases at V and 6 bases at J, with 9 bases between. This CDR3 region has 12 residues. The germline gives CDR1 MNHEY, CDR2 SMNVEV (reference sequence).

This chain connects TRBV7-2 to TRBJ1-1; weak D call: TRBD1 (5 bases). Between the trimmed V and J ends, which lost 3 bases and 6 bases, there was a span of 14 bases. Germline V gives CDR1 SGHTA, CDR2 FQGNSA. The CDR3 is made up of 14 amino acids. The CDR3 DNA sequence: TGTGCCAGCAGCTTGGAGGGGAAGTGGGCTGAAGCTTTCTTT. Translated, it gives CASSLEGKWAEAFF.

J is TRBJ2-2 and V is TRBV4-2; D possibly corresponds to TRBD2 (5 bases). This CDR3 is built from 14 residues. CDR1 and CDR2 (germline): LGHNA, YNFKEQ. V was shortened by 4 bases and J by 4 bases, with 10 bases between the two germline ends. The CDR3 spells CASSRGSSTGELFF. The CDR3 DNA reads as TGTGCCAGCAGCCGTGGGAGTAGCACCGGGGAGCTGTTTTTT.

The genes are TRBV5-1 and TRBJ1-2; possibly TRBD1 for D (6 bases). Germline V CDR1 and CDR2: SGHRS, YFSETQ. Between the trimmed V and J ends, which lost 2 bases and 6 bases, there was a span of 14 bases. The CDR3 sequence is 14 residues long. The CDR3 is CASSFPGTKNGYTF. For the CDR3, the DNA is TGCGCCAGCAGCTTCCCCGGGACAAAGAATGGCTACACCTTC.